This T cell receptor beta chain stems from a study of T cells in Graves' hyperthyroidism and ophthalmopathy. A lack of ophthalmopathy progression within 18 months defined stable Graves' hyperthyroidism. V lost 0 bases and J 3 bases, leaving 12 bases between the germline ends. The CDR3 loop spans 16 amino acids. Germline V gene sequence: CDR1 LGHDT, CDR2 YNNKEL (reference sequence). There were TCR beta CDR3 regions amplified from RNA transcripts. Initially, a first-round RT-PCR of the TCR CDR3 employed the HTBI primer set. TCRdb re-analysed the multiplex PCR reads in MiXCR, keeping a single row per CDR3 protein. The table records some 700,000 distinct CDR3 sequences, roughly 17% of them present only once. This clonotype was detected a few times.

Sequenced material: blood. V usage is TRBV3-1 and J usage is TRBJ1-5, with D possibly matching TRBD1 (5 bases). This TCR came from a man between 45 and 60 years old with Graves' hyperthyroidism. CDR3 residues: CASSQDVPGNNQPQHF. As DNA, the CDR3 is TGTGCCAGCAGCCAAGATGTTCCAGGGAACAATCAGCCCCAGCATTTT.